What follows are 5 T cell receptor beta chains derived from one specimen sequenced in a study of blood T cells in healthy people across ages. A sample-barcoded 5' primer and a J-beta primer mix were used in a second PCR of roughly 7 to 11 cycles. One entry per CDR3 protein results from TCRdb running MiXCR on the 5' RACE reads. Here the sample spans about 1,400,000 distinct CDR3 sequences, 35% to 45% being singletons. The sequenced sample consisted of blood. These receptors all stem from a woman under 30 in good health.

The rearrangement uses TRBV6-2 or TRBV6-3 and TRBJ2-3; TRBD2 matches at 9 bases. The CDR3 is made up of 14 amino acids. J lost 11 bases, V lost 0 bases, and 6 bases had no gene match. The germline V gene encodes CDR1 MNHEY and CDR2 SVGEGT. This CDR3 reads CASSYSSQAGGQYF. CDR3 nucleotide sequence: TGTGCCAGCAGTTACTCGAGTCAAGCGGGGGGGCAGTATTTT.

The chain joins TRBV3-1 to TRBJ2-7; D remains ambiguous. The germline V gene has CDR1 LGHDT and CDR2 YNNKEL (reference sequence). The CDR3 has 15 residues. V was cut by 3 bases and J by 1 base, with 13 bases left in between. CDR3 sequence reads: CASSQTRSKSYEQYF. DNA of the CDR3: TGTGCCAGCAGCCAGACACGGAGCAAGTCCTACGAGCAGTACTTC.

The chain joins TRBV4-1 to TRBJ1-5; D is unclear. The V gene lost 5 bases and the J gene lost 0 bases, with 11 bases spanning the gap. Germline values: CDR1 MGHRA, CDR2 YSYEKL. This CDR3 region has 15 residues. This chain's CDR3 is CASSSMEYSNQPQHF. As DNA, the CDR3 is TGCGCCAGCAGCAGCATGGAATATAGCAATCAGCCCCAGCATTTT.

The rearrangement links TRBV11-1 to TRBJ2-3, with TRBD1 matching over 7 bases. The ends lost 5 bases at V and 0 bases at J; junction bases unmatched: 11. Germline CDR1 reads SGHAT; CDR2 reads FQDESV (reference sequence). The CDR3 length is 17 residues. The CDR3 coding sequence is TGTGCCAGCAGCAGACTGGGACAGTCCCTTAGCACAGATACGCAGTATTTT. Protein product: CASSRLGQSLSTDTQYF.

The V and J genes are TRBV4-2 and TRBJ2-1; TRBD2 matches 7 bases. The better agreement between TRBJ2-7 and the DNA end casts doubt on the J call. There are 16 residues in the CDR3. CDR1 and CDR2 (germline): LGHNA, YNFKEQ. CDR3 in amino acids: CASSQDGGRVYNEQYF. The CDR3 nucleotides read TGTGCCAGCAGCCAAGACGGCGGGAGAGTTTACAATGAGCAGTACTTC.